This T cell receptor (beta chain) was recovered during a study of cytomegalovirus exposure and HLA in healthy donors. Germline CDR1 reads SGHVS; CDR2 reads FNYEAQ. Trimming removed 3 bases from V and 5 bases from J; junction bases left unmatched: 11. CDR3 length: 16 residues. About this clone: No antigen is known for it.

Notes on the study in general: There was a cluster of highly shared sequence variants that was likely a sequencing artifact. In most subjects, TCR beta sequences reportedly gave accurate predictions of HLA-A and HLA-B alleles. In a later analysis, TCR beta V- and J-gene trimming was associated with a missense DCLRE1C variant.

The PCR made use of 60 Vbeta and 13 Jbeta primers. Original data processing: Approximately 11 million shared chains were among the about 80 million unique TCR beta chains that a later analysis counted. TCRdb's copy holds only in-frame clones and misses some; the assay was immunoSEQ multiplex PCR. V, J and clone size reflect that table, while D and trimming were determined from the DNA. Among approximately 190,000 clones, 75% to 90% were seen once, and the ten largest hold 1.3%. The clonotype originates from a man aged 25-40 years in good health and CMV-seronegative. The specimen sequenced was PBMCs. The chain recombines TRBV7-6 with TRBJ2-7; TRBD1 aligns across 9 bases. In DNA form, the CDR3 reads TGTGCCAGCAGCTTCCCCGGACAGGGGCGGTTTCACGAGCAGTACTTC. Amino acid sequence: CASSFPGQGRFHEQYF. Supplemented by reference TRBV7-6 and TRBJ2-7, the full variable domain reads GAGVSQSPRYKVTKRGQDVALRCDPISGHVSLYWYRQALGQGPEFLTYFNYEAQQDKSGLPNDRFSAERPEGSISTLTIQRTEQRDSAMYRCASSFPGQGRFHEQYFGPGTRLTVT.